This T cell receptor beta chain was profiled in a study of blood T cell repertoires in COVID-19. Overall study context: Samples came from the United States, Italy and Spain, spanning acute and convalescent COVID-19.

The CDR3 contains 13 residues. Germline V lookup: CDR1 LGHDT, CDR2 YNNKEL (reference sequence). V was pared by 4 bases and J by 3 bases, with 9 bases between. Participants spanned ages about 18 to 100 years and resided in some 22 US areas. Participants reported their clinical history, and cohort assignment relied on those reports. In the source study's methods: Nucleated cell counts were estimated from reference gene primer amplification. TCRdb's table, derived via immunoSEQ multiplex PCR, lists solely in-frame clones and lacks some. The V and J calls and clone size were taken over from that table, and D and trimming were inferred from the DNA. The sample includes 400,000 or so clones, more than 80% of them seen just once.

Sample: PBMCs or T cells enriched from blood (not recorded which). The chain recombines TRBV3-1 (or the pseudogene TRBV3-2) with TRBJ1-1; no definite D call. This TCR came from a man aged 30-40 years who had recovered from COVID-19. CDR3 sequence: CASSPPGDTEAFF. CDR3 in DNA: TGTGCCAGCAGCCCCCCCGGGGACACTGAAGCTTTCTTT.